This entry lists 24 T cell receptor beta chains sequenced from one sample in a study of early stage breast cancer tumors. Sequenced by immunoSEQ multiplex PCR; TCRdb stores in-frame clones only, minus some. The sample includes about 6,500 clones, more than 60% seen only once; the top ten take roughly 14%. Sequencing used normal breast tissue next to the tumor. These receptors were collected from a person aged 45 to 59 with breast cancer.

By its share, this clone is large. The J gene is TRBJ2-7, the V gene TRBV5-5; D not certain. Trimming removed 0 bases from V and 0 bases from J, with 10 bases in between. The CDR3 consists of 15 residues. The germline CDR1 and CDR2 sequences are SGHKS and YYEKEE (reference sequence). For the CDR3, the DNA is TGTGCCAGCAGCTTGGCCTTTGGAAGCTCCTACGAGCAGTACTTC. Translation: CASSLAFGSSYEQYF.

The rearrangement joins TRBV18 to TRBJ2-7; D remains ambiguous. The germline CDR1 and CDR2 sequences are KGHSH and LQKENI. The CDR3 extends over 14 amino acids. Trimming pared 0 bases from V and 2 bases from J, leaving 8 bases between. This chain's CDR3 is CASSPPSPPYEQYF. CDR3 in DNA: TGTGCCAGCTCACCACCGTCTCCACCCTACGAGCAGTACTTC.

V gene TRBV9 combines with J gene TRBJ1-1, with D perhaps matching TRBD1 (6 bases). The CDR3 contains 15 residues. Germline V gene data show CDR1 as SGDLS and CDR2 as YYNGEE. Deletions cut 0 bases from V and 0 bases from J, with 9 bases between. CDR3: CASSVEGGMNTEAFF. The DNA for the CDR3 is TGTGCCAGCAGCGTAGAAGGGGGAATGAACACTGAAGCTTTCTTT.

The chain's CDR3 is CASSSEGRGGEKLFF. The CDR3, as DNA: TGCGCCAGCAGCTCAGAAGGCAGGGGTGGAGAAAAACTGTTTTTT. The chain has TRBV5-1 and TRBJ1-4; weak D call: TRBD1 (6 bases). Trimming took 3 bases from V and 8 from J, leaving 17 bases between them. This CDR3 is built from 15 residues. The germline gives CDR1 SGHRS, CDR2 YFSETQ.

This chain links TRBV10-3 with TRBJ1-4; no firm D call. The length of the CDR3 is 13 residues. Per the germline V gene, CDR1 is ENHRY and CDR2 is SYGVKD. V was clipped by 4 bases and J by 8 bases, with 11 bases between them. The CDR3: CAISGGSSEKLFF. Written as DNA, the CDR3 is TGTGCCATCAGTGGGGGTAGTTCGGAAAAACTGTTTTTT.

The V and J genes are TRBV15 and TRBJ2-1; D is perhaps TRBD2 (5 bases). Looked up from germline, CDR1 is LNHNV and CDR2 is YYDKDF (reference sequence). With 5 bases removed from V and 0 bases from J, the gap between germline ends came to 8 bases. The CDR3 consists of 14 residues. CDR3 bases: TGTGCCACCAGCCTCGGAGGCTCCTACAATGAGCAGTTCTTC. Translation: CATSLGGSYNEQFF.

The chain combines TRBV6-4 with TRBJ2-1, with 8 bases aligning to TRBD2. Losses at the gene ends were 5 bases for V and 0 bases for J; bases not matched to a gene: 6. CDR3 size: 16 residues. Looked up from germline, CDR1 is MRHNA and CDR2 is SNTAGT. The CDR3, as DNA: TGTGCCAGCAGTCCTAGCGGGCCAAGCTCCTACAATGAGCAGTTCTTC. Its protein is CASSPSGPSSYNEQFF.

Only a few counts were recorded for this clone. V usage is TRBV19 and J usage is TRBJ2-3; 9 positions match TRBD2. Germline loops: CDR1 LNHDA, CDR2 SQIVND (reference sequence). This CDR3 region has 15 residues. V lost 5 bases to trimming and J lost 0 bases; unmatched junction nucleotides: 3. CDR3 residues: CASSGLAGSTDTQYF. CDR3 nucleotides: TGTGCCAGTAGTGGGCTAGCGGGGAGCACAGATACGCAGTATTTT.

This clone was counted a few times. CDR3: CASAWDRSIEQYF. CDR3 nucleotides: TGTGCCAGCGCTTGGGACAGGAGCATCGAGCAGTACTTC. The J gene is TRBJ2-7, the V gene TRBV2; 8 nucleotides agree with TRBD1. This CDR3 is 13 amino acids long. Germline CDR1 is SNHLY and CDR2 is FYNNEI. The trim removed 8 bases at V and 6 bases at J, leaving 9 bases unmatched.

Here the CDR3 reads CASSVPPVQGHNEQFF. In DNA, the CDR3 is TGTGCCAGCAGCGTACCCCCCGTTCAGGGGCACAATGAGCAGTTCTTC. The gene calls are TRBV9 and TRBJ2-1; possible D gene TRBD1, 6 bases. CDR1 is SGDLS and CDR2 is YYNGEE in the germline V gene. This CDR3 contains 16 residues. V was cut by 1 base and J by 5 bases, with 16 bases left in between.

The sample holds a few counts of this clone. This chain uses TRBV6-6 with TRBJ1-1; TRBD1 is a possible D gene (5 bases). Germline CDR1 and CDR2: MNHNY and SVGAGI (reference sequence). Trimming removed 6 bases from V and 4 bases from J, with 18 bases in between. This CDR3 contains 15 residues. CDR3 in amino acids: CASSPLGEGITEAFF. For the CDR3, the DNA is TGTGCCAGCAGCCCTCTGGGGGAAGGCATCACTGAAGCTTTCTTT.

The chain is built from TRBV6-1 and TRBJ1-3; no reliable D call. The germline V gene encodes CDR1 MNHNS and CDR2 SASEGT. CDR3 length: 16 residues. Trimming pared 0 bases from V and 0 bases from J, leaving 9 bases between. The CDR3, as DNA: TGTGCCAGCAGTGAAGCGTCAGTCACCTCTGGAAACACCATATATTTT. Translation: CASSEASVTSGNTIYF.

The chain employs TRBV2 and TRBJ2-6, with D unresolved. This CDR3 has 17 residues. Germline V gene sequence: CDR1 SNHLY, CDR2 FYNNEI. Trimming pared 0 bases from V and 4 bases from J, leaving 13 bases between. CDR3 nucleotides: TGTGCCAGCAGTGAAGCGCTGGGGTTGGGGGGGGCCAACGTCCTGACTTTC. This encodes CASSEALGLGGANVLTF. Combining the CDR3 with reference TRBV2 and TRBJ2-6 gives the whole variable domain EPEVTQTPSHQVTQMGQEVILRCVPISNHLYFYWYRQILGQKVEFLVSFYNNEISEKSEIFDDQFSVERPDGSNFTLKIRSTKLEDSAMYFCASSEALGLGGANVLTFGAGSRLTVL.

J is TRBJ2-7 and V is TRBV27; D gene ambiguous. This CDR3 has 13 residues. V was shortened by 4 bases and J by 4 bases, with 11 bases between the two germline ends. Germline CDR1 reads MNHEY; CDR2 reads SMNVEV (reference sequence). CDR3 bases: TGTGCCAGCAGTTCGAACCCCCAATACGAGCAGTACTTC. Translation gives CASSSNPQYEQYF.

The chain carries TRBV29-1 and TRBJ1-2; D might be TRBD1 (5 bases). CDR3 length: 12 amino acids. The V end was cut by 7 bases, the J end by 9 bases, with 18 bases between. Germline V gene lookup returns CDR1 SQVTM and CDR2 ANQGSEA. The CDR3, as DNA: TGCAGCGCCAACCGGGACGGGGGAAGCTACACCTTC. Protein: CSANRDGGSYTF.

The chain is built from TRBV29-1 and TRBJ2-5; 10 positions match TRBD2. Germline CDR1 reads SQVTM; CDR2 reads ANQGSEA. The CDR3 is made up of 13 amino acids. V gave up 4 bases and J gave up 4 bases; unmatched junction bases: 3. For the CDR3, the DNA is TGCAGCGTTGTACTAGCGGGAAGAGAGACCCAGTACTTC. This sequence encodes CSVVLAGRETQYF.

The J gene is TRBJ2-3, the V gene TRBV12-5, with TRBD2 matching 12 bases. This CDR3 is built from 17 residues. Germline V gives CDR1 LGHNT, CDR2 FRNRAP. The ends lost 3 bases at V and 8 bases at J; junction bases unmatched: 12. The CDR3 spells CASGFISSGRAGGTQYF. In DNA form, the CDR3 reads TGTGCTAGTGGTTTCATTTCTAGCGGGAGGGCCGGGGGTACGCAGTATTTT. The full variable domain, rest sourced from reference TRBV12-5 and TRBJ2-3, is DARVTQTPRHKVTEMGQEVTMRCQPILGHNTVFWYRQTMMQGLELLAYFRNRAPLDDSGMPKDRFSAEMPDATLATLKIQPSEPRDSAVYFCASGFISSGRAGGTQYFGPGTRLTVL.

V is TRBV14 and J is TRBJ2-1; TRBD2 aligns across 8 bases. Germline values: CDR1 SGHDN, CDR2 FVKESK. With 5 bases clipped from V and 8 bases from J, the junction kept 11 bases outside the gene matches. The CDR3 covers 15 residues. The CDR3 nucleotides read TGTGCCAGCAGCTCTGGAGCGGGAGCGTGGCATGAGCAGTTCTTC. Its protein product is CASSSGAGAWHEQFF.

The chain recombines TRBV5-5 with TRBJ2-5; possible D gene TRBD2, 5 bases. Germline CDR1 reads SGHKS; CDR2 reads YYEKEE (reference sequence). V was shortened by 4 bases and J by 4 bases, with 14 bases between the two germline ends. The length of the CDR3 is 14 residues. CDR3 sequence reads: CASSNGLYLETQYF. CDR3 DNA sequence: TGTGCCAGCAGCAACGGACTTTATTTAGAGACCCAGTACTTC.

J is TRBJ2-6 and V is TRBV18; D possibly corresponds to TRBD2 (6 bases). Germline V gives CDR1 KGHSH, CDR2 LQKENI. The CDR3 totals 17 residues. The V end lost 1 base, the J end lost 2 bases, and 12 bases lay between the germline ends. The CDR3 coding sequence is TGTGCCAGCTCACCACAGGGAGGTAAAACTGGGGCCAACGTCCTGACTTTC. Encoded protein: CASSPQGGKTGANVLTF.

V usage is TRBV5-8 and J usage is TRBJ1-4, with a weak D call TRBD1 (6 bases). The CDR3 is 15 amino acids. V dropped 5 bases and J dropped 3 bases, with 14 bases sitting between them. The germline V gene has CDR1 SGHTS and CDR2 YDEGEE. CDR3 sequence (DNA): TGTGCCAGCAGACGGGGGGCGATGGCTAATGAAAAACTGTTTTTT. This encodes CASRRGAMANEKLFF.

The gene calls are TRBV7-3 and TRBJ2-3, with 10 bases lining up with TRBD2. Germline lookup yields CDR1 SGHTA and CDR2 FQGTGA. The CDR3 contains 16 residues. Trimming took 2 bases from V and 1 from J; bases not matched to a gene: 3. The CDR3 DNA is TGTGCCAGCAGCTTACTAGCGGGAGCCGGCACAGATACGCAGTATTTT. It is translated as CASSLLAGAGTDTQYF.

The J gene is TRBJ2-1, the V gene TRBV7-6; 9 bases line up with TRBD2. The CDR3 has 19 amino acids. The germline gives CDR1 SGHVS, CDR2 FNYEAQ. With 5 bases clipped from V and 0 bases from J, the junction kept 14 bases outside the gene matches. CDR3 amino acids: CASSRGGTSFSSSYNEQFF. The CDR3 bases are TGTGCCAGCAGCCGGGGCGGGACTAGCTTTTCGAGCTCCTACAATGAGCAGTTCTTC.

The chain is built from TRBV28 and TRBJ1-5; the D gene is possibly TRBD1 (5 bases). CDR3 length: 15 residues. CDR1 is MDHEN, CDR2 SYDVKM, per germline. The germline V and J ends were trimmed by 8 bases and 4 bases, with 18 bases remaining between them. CDR3 amino acids: CASLSGGADNQPQHF. The CDR3 bases are TGTGCCAGCCTATCGGGAGGGGCCGATAATCAGCCCCAGCATTTT. The full variable domain, rest sourced from reference TRBV28 and TRBJ1-5, is DVKVTQSSRYLVKRTGEKVFLECVQDMDHENMFWYRQDPGLGLRLIYFSYDVKMKEKGDIPEGYSVSREKKERFSLILESASTNQTSMYLCASLSGGADNQPQHFGDGTRLSIL.